These 24 T cell receptor beta chains were all obtained from the same sample, sequenced in a study of long-term antiretroviral therapy in people with HIV. The immunoSEQ assay was v3.0, run at survey level. Sequenced by immunoSEQ multiplex PCR; TCRdb stores in-frame clones only, minus some. The data contain roughly 39,000 clones, approximately 86% of them seen just once; the ten biggest clones take up about 4%. The material sequenced was unsorted PBMCs, taken just before starting antiretroviral therapy. The receptors were sampled from a woman under 30 with HIV.

The chain employs TRBV11-2 and TRBJ2-1, with 9 bases aligning to TRBD2. Germline V gives CDR1 SGHAT, CDR2 FQNNGV. With V trimmed by 5 bases and J by 1 base, 15 bases remained unmatched. The CDR3 has 19 residues. CDR3 in amino acids: CASSSRRASGKFSYNEQFF. The CDR3 coding sequence is TGTGCCAGCAGCAGCCGTAGGGCTAGCGGGAAGTTTTCCTACAATGAGCAGTTCTTC.

V is TRBV5-1 and J is TRBJ2-7, with TRBD2 matching over 9 bases. Germline CDR1 and CDR2: SGHRS and YFSETQ. There are 16 residues in the CDR3. V shed 3 bases and J 6 bases; nucleotides not matched to a gene: 13. The CDR3 DNA is TGCGCCAGCAGCTCAACCCCGGGACTAGCTTACGTCGAGCAGTACTTC. Amino acids: CASSSTPGLAYVEQYF.

This clone was seen only once. The chain has TRBV28 and TRBJ2-7, with no clear D. The CDR3 loop spans 10 amino acids. Germline V CDR1 and CDR2: MDHEN, SYDVKM. V was pared by 5 bases and J by 4 bases, with 3 bases between. CDR3 protein: CASSVYEQYF. CDR3 DNA sequence: TGTGCCAGCAGTGTATACGAGCAGTACTTC.

The V call is TRBV5-4, the J call TRBJ2-7; 10 bases fit TRBD1. CDR1 SGHNT and CDR2 YYREEE come from the germline V gene (reference sequence). This CDR3 has 15 amino acids. The V segment lost 0 bases and the J segment 6 bases; nucleotides outside the gene matches: 6. This chain's CDR3 is CASSLGDRGRGEQYF. The CDR3 DNA reads as TGTGCCAGCAGCTTGGGGGACAGGGGAAGGGGCGAGCAGTACTTC.

V gene TRBV5-4 combines with J gene TRBJ2-7, with D unresolved. Trimming took off 0 bases at V and 6 bases at J, with 13 bases between the two ends. Germline lookup yields CDR1 SGHNT and CDR2 YYREEE (reference sequence). The CDR3 has 14 amino acids. CDR3 loop: CASSLARGPTEQYF. DNA for the CDR3: TGTGCCAGCAGCTTGGCACGCGGCCCCACCGAGCAGTACTTC.

The V and J genes are TRBV11-2 and TRBJ1-2; perhaps TRBD1 as D (5 bases). Trimming left V 5 bases short and J 4 bases short, with 14 bases between. The CDR3 has 14 residues. The germline CDR1 and CDR2 sequences are SGHAT and FQNNGV. The CDR3 is CASSPTRRGYGYTF. CDR3 nucleotides: TGTGCCAGCAGCCCAACGCGTAGGGGCTATGGCTACACCTTC.

The chain combines TRBV11-3 with TRBJ2-7; D remains unclear. The CDR3 length is 13 residues. CDR1 and CDR2 from the germline V gene are SGHNT and YENEEA. V shed 0 bases and J shed 6 bases, with 9 bases lying between them. The DNA of the CDR3 is TGTGCCAGCAGCTTAGATTTAAGGGCCGAGCAGTACTTC. It translates to CASSLDLRAEQYF.

This clone was detected only a few times. The chain employs TRBV5-4 and TRBJ2-7; D might be TRBD2 (6 bases). V was cut by 4 bases and J by 2 bases, with 10 bases left in between. Germline loops: CDR1 SGHNT, CDR2 YYREEE (reference sequence). The CDR3 is 13 residues long. The CDR3 protein is CASSREQAYEQYF. CDR3 sequence (DNA): TGTGCCAGCAGCCGGGAGCAAGCCTACGAGCAGTACTTC.

The chain has TRBV28 and TRBJ1-2, with 7 bases lining up with TRBD1. There are 15 residues in the CDR3. Trimming removed 2 bases from V and 4 bases from J; junction bases left unmatched: 7. Looked up from germline, CDR1 is MDHEN and CDR2 is SYDVKM. The CDR3 bases are TGTGCCAGCAGTTTAGGAGGGGGCAGTGGCTATGGCTACACCTTC. Residues: CASSLGGGSGYGYTF.

The V call is TRBV6-5, the J call TRBJ1-1; D gene unclear. CDR1 and CDR2 (germline): MNHEY, SVGAGI. The CDR3 is 14 residues long. With 6 bases removed from V and 6 bases from J, the gap between germline ends came to 17 bases. The CDR3 bases are TGTGCCAGCAGCTCCTATGGGCAGCGGGCTGAAGCTTTCTTT. Its protein product is CASSSYGQRAEAFF.

J is TRBJ2-7 and V is TRBV10-2; D is ambiguous. Trimming removed 6 bases at V and 1 base at J, with 10 bases between. CDR1 is WSHSY, CDR2 SAAADI, per germline. This CDR3 contains 13 residues. DNA of the CDR3: TGCGCCAGCAGCCCCCTCAATTCCTACGAGCAGTACTTC. It encodes CASSPLNSYEQYF.

The V gene is TRBV11-1, the J gene TRBJ2-5, with 14 positions matching TRBD2. The germline V gene has CDR1 SGHAT and CDR2 FQDESV (reference sequence). The ends lost 1 base at V and 5 bases at J; junction bases unmatched: 9. CDR3 length equals 18 residues. CDR3 nucleotide sequence: TGTGCCAGCAGCTTAGGGACTAGCGGGAGGATAATTTCGGAGACCCAGTACTTC. It specifies CASSLGTSGRIISETQYF.

The genes are TRBV7-3 and TRBJ2-3, with D perhaps matching TRBD2 (6 bases). There are 13 residues in the CDR3. Trimming pared 6 bases from V and 2 bases from J, leaving 9 bases between. Germline loops: CDR1 SGHTA, CDR2 FQGTGA. The CDR3 loop reads CASRPDYTDTQYF. CDR3 DNA sequence: TGTGCCAGCAGACCGGACTACACAGATACGCAGTATTTT.

By frequency in the sample, this clone is medium-sized. The genes are TRBV4-3 and TRBJ1-1; TRBD1 matches 11 bases. This CDR3 contains 18 residues. The germline gives CDR1 LGHNA, CDR2 YSLEER. V lost 1 base to trimming and J lost 5 bases; unmatched junction nucleotides: 12. The DNA of the CDR3 is TGCGCCAGCAGCCAAGCGGGTGGACAGGGGGCGCGATGGACTGAAGCTTTCTTT. It encodes CASSQAGGQGARWTEAFF.

In nucleotides, the CDR3 is TGTGCCAGCAGTGAGGGACAGGGGATAAACTATGGCTACACCTTC. Residues: CASSEGQGINYGYTF. The chain carries TRBV6-4 and TRBJ1-2, with 10 bases lining up with TRBD1. CDR1 MRHNA and CDR2 SNTAGT come from the germline V gene. The CDR3 has 15 amino acids. V lost 3 bases, J lost 2 bases, and 3 bases stayed unmatched.

The chain combines TRBV5-4 with TRBJ2-7; TRBD2 matches 8 bases. CDR3 length: 15 amino acids. Trimming at V came to 3 bases and at J to 3 bases, leaving 8 bases not matched to a gene. The germline gives CDR1 SGHNT, CDR2 YYREEE (reference sequence). CDR3 coding DNA: TGTGCCAGCAGCTCACCAGCGGGAGCCATCTACGAGCAGTACTTC. Protein: CASSSPAGAIYEQYF.

The chain is built from TRBV6-6 and TRBJ2-3; 9 positions match TRBD2. Per germline, CDR1 MNHNY and CDR2 SVGAGI (reference sequence). The CDR3 has 16 amino acids. After removal of 5 bases from V and 0 bases from J, the junction contained 6 bases not matched to a gene. The CDR3 coding sequence is TGTGCCAGCAGTCGACATAGCGGGAGTAGCACAGATACGCAGTATTTT. Translating it yields CASSRHSGSSTDTQYF.

V usage is TRBV28 and J usage is TRBJ1-1, with D maybe TRBD1 (6 bases). CDR1 MDHEN and CDR2 SYDVKM come from the germline V gene. The CDR3 extends over 12 amino acids. Deletions cut 6 bases from V and 5 bases from J, with 10 bases between. This CDR3 reads CASRYRVTEAFF. The CDR3 DNA sequence: TGTGCCAGCAGGTACAGGGTTACTGAAGCTTTCTTT.

This chain uses TRBV19 with TRBJ1-2; 8 bases are shared with TRBD1. Germline V gene data show CDR1 as LNHDA and CDR2 as SQIVND (reference sequence). CDR3 length: 12 residues. The V gene end was trimmed by 5 bases and the J gene end by 8 bases; junction bases not matched to a gene: 4. The CDR3 DNA is TGTGCCAGTAGTGTGACAGGGGAAGGCTACACCTTC. It translates to CASSVTGEGYTF.

This rearrangement joins TRBV19 to TRBJ2-7; possibly TRBD2 for D (5 bases). The CDR3 has 11 amino acids. Germline V CDR1 and CDR2: LNHDA, SQIVND (reference sequence). V lost 5 bases, J lost 7 bases, and 9 bases lay in between. CDR3 nucleotides: TGTGCCAGTAGTCTACTAGGAGAGCAGTACTTC. Amino acid sequence: CASSLLGEQYF.

Only one count was recorded for this clone. V is TRBV19 and J is TRBJ2-6; TRBD1 aligns across 7 bases. The CDR3 is 15 amino acids. Trimming took 5 bases from V and 1 from J; bases not matched to a gene: 2. Germline V gene data show CDR1 as LNHDA and CDR2 as SQIVND (reference sequence). Written as DNA, the CDR3 is TGTGCCAGTAGTCTGACAGGGTCTGGGGCCAACGTCCTGACTTTC. Translation gives CASSLTGSGANVLTF.

The chain combines TRBV27 with TRBJ2-7, with D maybe TRBD1 (6 bases). The germline CDR1 and CDR2 sequences are MNHEY and SMNVEV (reference sequence). This CDR3 has 13 amino acids. Trimming took off 2 bases at V and 6 bases at J, with 11 bases between the two ends. As DNA, the CDR3 is TGTGCCAGCAGTTTAACAGGGATAGGCGAGCAGTACTTC. Protein product: CASSLTGIGEQYF.

V gene TRBV6-6 combines with J gene TRBJ1-4; no firm D call. The CDR3 loop spans 15 amino acids. The V gene's germline CDR1 is MNHNY and CDR2 SVGAGI (reference sequence). V gave up 5 bases and J gave up 5 bases, with 15 bases separating them. CDR3 protein: CASSPWTGQNEKLFF. The CDR3 coding sequence is TGTGCCAGCAGTCCCTGGACCGGTCAAAATGAAAAACTGTTTTTT.

The chain uses TRBV2 and TRBJ2-7; the D gene is possibly TRBD2 (6 bases). Trimming took off 4 bases at V and 5 bases at J, with 12 bases between the two ends. The CDR3 has 13 residues. Per the germline V gene, CDR1 is SNHLY and CDR2 is FYNNEI. CDR3 DNA: TGTGCCAGCAGTGTAGGAGGGTTCGACGAGCAGTACTTC. This encodes CASSVGGFDEQYF.